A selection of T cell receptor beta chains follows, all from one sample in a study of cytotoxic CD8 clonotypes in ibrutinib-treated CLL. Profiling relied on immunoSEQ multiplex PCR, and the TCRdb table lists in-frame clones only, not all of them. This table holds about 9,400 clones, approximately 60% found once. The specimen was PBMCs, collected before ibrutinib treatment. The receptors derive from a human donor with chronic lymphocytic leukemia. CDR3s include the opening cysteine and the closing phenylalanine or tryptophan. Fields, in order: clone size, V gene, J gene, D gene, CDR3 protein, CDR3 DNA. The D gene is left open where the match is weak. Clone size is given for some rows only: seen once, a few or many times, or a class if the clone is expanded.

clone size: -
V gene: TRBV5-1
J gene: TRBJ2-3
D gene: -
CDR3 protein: CASSLEAASTDTQYF
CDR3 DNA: TGCGCCAGCAGCTTGGAGGCAGCTAGCACAGATACGCAGTATTTT

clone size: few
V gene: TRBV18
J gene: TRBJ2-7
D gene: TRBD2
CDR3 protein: CASSPPRGESGYEQYF
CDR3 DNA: TGTGCCAGCTCACCACCGCGGGGGGAGAGCGGATACGAGCAGTACTTC

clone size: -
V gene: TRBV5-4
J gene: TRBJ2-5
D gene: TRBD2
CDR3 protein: CASSPAGLALQETQYF
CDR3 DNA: TGTGCCAGCAGCCCCGCGGGACTAGCTCTCCAAGAGACCCAGTACTTC

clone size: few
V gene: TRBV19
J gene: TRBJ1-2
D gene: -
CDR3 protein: CASSKGRGYGYTF
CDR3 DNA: TGTGCCAGTTCGAAGGGTCGGGGTTATGGCTACACCTTC

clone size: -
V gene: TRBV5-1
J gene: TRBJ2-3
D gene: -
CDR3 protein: CASSLIAELPDTQYF
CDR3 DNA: TGCGCCAGCAGCTTGATAGCGGAACTACCAGATACGCAGTATTTT

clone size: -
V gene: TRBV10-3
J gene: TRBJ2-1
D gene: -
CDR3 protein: CAIKDGGSYNEQFF
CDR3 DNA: TGTGCCATCAAGGACGGGGGATCCTACAATGAGCAGTTCTTC

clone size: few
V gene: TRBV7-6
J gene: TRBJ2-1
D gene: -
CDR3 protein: CASSSSGVSSYNEQFF
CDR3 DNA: TGTGCCAGCAGCTCCTCTGGCGTAAGCTCCTACAATGAGCAGTTCTTC

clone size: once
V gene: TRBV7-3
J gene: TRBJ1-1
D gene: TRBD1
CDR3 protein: CASVRQGNTEAFF
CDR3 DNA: TGTGCCAGCGTGAGACAGGGCAACACTGAAGCTTTCTTT

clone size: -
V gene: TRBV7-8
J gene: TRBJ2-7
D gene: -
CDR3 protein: CASRSRVSSYEQYF
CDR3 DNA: TGTGCCAGCCGCTCAAGGGTCTCCTCCTACGAGCAGTACTTC

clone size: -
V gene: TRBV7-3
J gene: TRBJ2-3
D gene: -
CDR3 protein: CASSFRLGRTDTQYF
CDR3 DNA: TGTGCCAGCAGCTTCAGACTCGGGCGCACAGATACGCAGTATTTT

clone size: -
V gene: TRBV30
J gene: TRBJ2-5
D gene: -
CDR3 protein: CAWSVHGVWETQYF
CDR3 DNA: TGTGCCTGGAGTGTACACGGGGTCTGGGAGACCCAGTACTTC

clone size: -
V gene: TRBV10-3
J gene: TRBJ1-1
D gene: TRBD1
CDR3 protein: CAISGTGKSEAFF
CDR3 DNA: TGTGCCATCAGTGGGACAGGGAAGTCTGAAGCTTTCTTT

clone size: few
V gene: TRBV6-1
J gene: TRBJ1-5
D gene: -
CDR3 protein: CASSEVAGPSNQPQHF
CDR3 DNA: TGTGCCAGCAGTGAGGTGGCAGGGCCTAGCAATCAGCCCCAGCATTTT

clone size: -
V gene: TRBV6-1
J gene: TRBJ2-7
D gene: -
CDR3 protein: CATTNRVLSYEQYF
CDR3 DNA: TGTGCCACTACCAACCGGGTCCTTAGCTACGAGCAGTACTTC

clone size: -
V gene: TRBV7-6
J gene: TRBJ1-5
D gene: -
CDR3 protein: CASSPGGFSNQPQHF
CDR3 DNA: TGTGCCAGCAGCCCCGGAGGTTTCAGCAATCAGCCCCAGCATTTT

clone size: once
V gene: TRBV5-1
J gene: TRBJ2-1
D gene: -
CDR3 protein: CASSLDPENEQFF
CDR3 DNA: TGCGCCAGCAGCTTGGATCCCGAAAATGAGCAGTTCTTC

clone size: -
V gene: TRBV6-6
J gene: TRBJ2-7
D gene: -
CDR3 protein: CASSTGTRGSYEQYF
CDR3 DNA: TGTGCCAGCAGTACCGGGACCAGGGGCTCCTACGAGCAGTACTTC

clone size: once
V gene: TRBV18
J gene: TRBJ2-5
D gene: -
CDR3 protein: CASSPGSQETQYF
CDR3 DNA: TGTGCCAGCTCCCCCGGGAGCCAAGAGACCCAGTACTTC

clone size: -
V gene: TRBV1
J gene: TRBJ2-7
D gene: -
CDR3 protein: CTSSQGCLAGAYEQYF
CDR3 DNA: TGCACCAGCAGTCAAGGATGCCTAGCGGGTGCCTACGAGCAGTACTTC

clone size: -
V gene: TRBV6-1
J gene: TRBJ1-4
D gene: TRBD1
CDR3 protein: CASSEGQATNEKLFF
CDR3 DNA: TGTGCCAGCAGTGAGGGACAGGCAACTAATGAAAAACTGTTTTTT

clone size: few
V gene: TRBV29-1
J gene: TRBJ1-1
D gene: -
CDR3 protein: CSVLWNTEAFF
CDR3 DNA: TGCAGCGTTCTCTGGAACACTGAAGCTTTCTTT

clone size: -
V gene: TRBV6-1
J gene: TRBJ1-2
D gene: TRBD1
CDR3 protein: CASSATGQGAGYTF
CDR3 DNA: TGTGCCAGCAGTGCTACTGGACAGGGTGCGGGCTACACCTTC

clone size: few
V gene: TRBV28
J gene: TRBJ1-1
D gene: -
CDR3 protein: CASPRCGTPNTEAFF
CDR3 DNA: TGTGCCAGCCCGAGGTGCGGGACACCGAACACTGAAGCTTTCTTT

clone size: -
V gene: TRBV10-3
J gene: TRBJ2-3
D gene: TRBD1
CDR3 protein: CAIRDTGGADTQYF
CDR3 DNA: TGTGCCATCAGGGATACAGGGGGCGCAGATACGCAGTATTTT

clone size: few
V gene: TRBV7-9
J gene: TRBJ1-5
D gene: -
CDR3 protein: CASSLEVGAQHF
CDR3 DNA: TGTGCCAGCAGCTTAGAGGTGGGAGCCCAGCATTTT

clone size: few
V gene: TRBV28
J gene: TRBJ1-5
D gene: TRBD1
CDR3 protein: CASGQGASQPQHF
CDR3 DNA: TGTGCCAGCGGACAGGGGGCGAGTCAGCCCCAGCATTTT

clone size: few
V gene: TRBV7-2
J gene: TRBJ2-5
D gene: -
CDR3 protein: CASSLGPSSQETQYF
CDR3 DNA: TGTGCCAGCAGCTTAGGCCCGAGCAGCCAAGAGACCCAGTACTTC

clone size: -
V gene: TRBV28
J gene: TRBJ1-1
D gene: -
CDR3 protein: CASHVLGTEAFF
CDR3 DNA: TGTGCCAGCCATGTCCTGGGCACTGAAGCTTTCTTT

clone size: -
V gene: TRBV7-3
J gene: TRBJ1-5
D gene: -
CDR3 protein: CASSTQGNQPQHF
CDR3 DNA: TGTGCCAGCAGCACCCAGGGCAATCAGCCCCAGCATTTT

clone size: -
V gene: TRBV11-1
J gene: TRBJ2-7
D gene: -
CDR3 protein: CASSLLAAGTDEQYF
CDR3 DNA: TGTGCCAGCAGCTTACTCGCCGCGGGGACAGACGAGCAGTACTTC

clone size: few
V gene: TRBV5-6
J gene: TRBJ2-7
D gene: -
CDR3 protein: CASSLSGFEQYF
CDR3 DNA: TGTGCCAGCAGCTTGTCGGGGTTCGAGCAGTACTTC